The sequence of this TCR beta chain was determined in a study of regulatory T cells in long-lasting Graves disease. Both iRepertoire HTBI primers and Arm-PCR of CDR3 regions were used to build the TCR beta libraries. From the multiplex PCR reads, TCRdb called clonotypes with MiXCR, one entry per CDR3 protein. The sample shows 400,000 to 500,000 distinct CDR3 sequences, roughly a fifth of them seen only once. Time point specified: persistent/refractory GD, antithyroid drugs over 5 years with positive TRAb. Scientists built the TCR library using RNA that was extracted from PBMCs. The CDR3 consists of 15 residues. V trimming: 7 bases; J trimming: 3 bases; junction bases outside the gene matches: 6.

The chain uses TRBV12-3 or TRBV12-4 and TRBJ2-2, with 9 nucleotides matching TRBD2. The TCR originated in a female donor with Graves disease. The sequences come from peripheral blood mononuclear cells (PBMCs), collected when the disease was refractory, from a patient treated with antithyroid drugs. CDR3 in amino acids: CASNAGGGYTGELFF. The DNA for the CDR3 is TGTGCCAGCAACGCGGGGGGGGGGTACACCGGGGAGCTGTTTTTT.